Sequencing of this T cell receptor (beta chain) was carried out in a study of blood T cell repertoires in COVID-19. Assay: immunoSEQ multiplex PCR; the TCRdb copy retains only in-frame clones and omits some. The sample holds about 240,000 clones, approximately 82% seen once. This sequence was found in a man aged 25-45 years who had recovered from COVID-19. Sample: peripheral blood.

In DNA form, the CDR3 reads TGTGCCAGCAGCCCCAGGAACGGGGAGCTGTTTTTT. Translation: CASSPRNGELFF. V usage is TRBV5-6 and J usage is TRBJ2-2, with unresolved D. Per the germline V gene, CDR1 is SGHDT and CDR2 is YYEEEE. The CDR3 length is 12 residues. The V end was cut by 4 bases, the J end by 7 bases, with 8 bases between.